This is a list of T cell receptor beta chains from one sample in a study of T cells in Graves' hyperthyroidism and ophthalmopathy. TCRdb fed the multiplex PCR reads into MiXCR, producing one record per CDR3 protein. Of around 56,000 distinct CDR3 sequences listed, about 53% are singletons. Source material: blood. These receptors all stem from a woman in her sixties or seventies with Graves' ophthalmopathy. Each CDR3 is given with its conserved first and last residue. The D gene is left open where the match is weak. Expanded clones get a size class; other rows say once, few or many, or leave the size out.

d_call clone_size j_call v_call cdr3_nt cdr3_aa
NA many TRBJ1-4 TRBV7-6 TGTGCCAGCAGCCCAGGGACCCTTAATGAAAAACTGTTTTTT CASSPGTLNEKLFF
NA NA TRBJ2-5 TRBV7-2 TGTGCCAGCAGCGACCCGACAGGGGTTCTTAACACCGGGGAGGGAGAGACCCAGTACTTC CASSDPTGVLNTGEGETQYF
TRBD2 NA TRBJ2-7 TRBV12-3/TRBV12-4 TGTGCCAGCAGTTCCGGGACTAGGTTTTCCGAGCAGTACTTC CASSSGTRFSEQYF
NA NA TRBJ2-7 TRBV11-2 TGTGCCAGCAGCATCGTCTACGAGCAGTACTTC CASSIVYEQYF
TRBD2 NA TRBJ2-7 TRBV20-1 TGCAGTGCTAGAGATAGCGGGACGGACTTTTACGAGCAGTACTTC CSARDSGTDFYEQYF
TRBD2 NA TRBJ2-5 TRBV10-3 TGTGCCATCGGGGGGACTAGCGGGAGGTTCGGGCAAGAGACCCAGTACTTC CAIGGTSGRFGQETQYF
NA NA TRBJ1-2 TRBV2 TGTGCCAGCACCACCCACGGACAGACGTATGGCTACACCTTC CASTTHGQTYGYTF
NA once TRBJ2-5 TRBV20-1 TGCAGTGCGGGCGAGTTGGAGACCCAGTACTTC CSAGELETQYF
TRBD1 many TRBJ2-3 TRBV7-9 TGTGCCAGCAGCCGGGACAGTTCCACAGATACGCAGTATTTT CASSRDSSTDTQYF
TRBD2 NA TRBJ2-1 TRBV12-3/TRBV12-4 TGTGCCGGCAGTTGGGGTCTGGCGGGAGTGAACAATGAGCAGTTCTTC CAGSWGLAGVNNEQFF
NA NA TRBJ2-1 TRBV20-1 TGCAGTGCTAGAGTTCCCCCCACAGATACGCAGTTCTTC CSARVPPTDTQFF
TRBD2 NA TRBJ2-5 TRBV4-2 TGTGCCAGCAGCCAAGATGTAGCGGGGGCACAAGAGACCCAGTACTTC CASSQDVAGAQETQYF
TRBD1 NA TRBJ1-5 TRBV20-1 TGCAGTGCTAGCGGTTTGTCACGCAGGGGGCGATTTTGTAATCAGCCCCAGCATTTT CSASGLSRRGRFCNQPQHF
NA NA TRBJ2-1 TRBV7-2 TGTGCCAGCAGCTTAGGACGGCTAAGAGCGCACAATGAGCAGTTCTTC CASSLGRLRAHNEQFF
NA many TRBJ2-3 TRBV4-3 TGCGCCAGCAGCCAAAGTTGGGGATACACAGATACGCAGTATTTT CASSQSWGYTDTQYF
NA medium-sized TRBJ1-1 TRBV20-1 TGCAGTGCTAGGGAGGCGAACAGGGAAGCTTTCTTT CSAREANREAFF
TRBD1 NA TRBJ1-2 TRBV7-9 TGTGCCAGCAGCCAGGACAGGGGCTATGGCTACACCTTC CASSQDRGYGYTF
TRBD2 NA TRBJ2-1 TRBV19 TGTGCCAGTAGTTCGTCAGCGGGGGTCTACAATGAGCAGTTCTTC CASSSSAGVYNEQFF
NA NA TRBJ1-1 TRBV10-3 TGTGCCATCAGTGAGACCTCCCTAGTGGACACTGAAGCTATCTTC CAISETSLVDTEAIF
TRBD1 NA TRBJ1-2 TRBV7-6 TGTGCCAGCAGCCCGGCCCGGGACAGGGGGCATGGCTACACCTTC CASSPARDRGHGYTF
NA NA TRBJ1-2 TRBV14 TGTGCCAGCAGCCAAGTAACATTCTATGGCTACACCTTC CASSQVTFYGYTF
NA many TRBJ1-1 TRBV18 TGTGCCAGCTCACCCGCAGTGAACACTGAAGCTTTCTTT CASSPAVNTEAFF
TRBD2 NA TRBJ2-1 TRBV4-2 TGTGCCAGCAGCCGAGAGGGGACTAGCGTCTACAATGAGCAGTTCTTC CASSREGTSVYNEQFF
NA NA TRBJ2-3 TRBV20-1 TGCAGTGCTAGAGATGTACTCGGACAATCTAGCACAGATACGCAGTATTTT CSARDVLGQSSTDTQYF
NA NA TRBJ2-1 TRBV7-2 TGCGCCAGCAGCTCCGGACTAATGGGGGCGCTCAGTGAGCAGTTCTTC CASSSGLMGALSEQFF
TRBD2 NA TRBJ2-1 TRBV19 TGTGCCAGTAGTGATACTAGCGGGGAATACAATGAGCAGTTCTTC CASSDTSGEYNEQFF
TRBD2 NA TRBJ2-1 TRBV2 TGTGCCAGCATAGGACTAGCGGGTCCTGCTGAGCAGTTCTTC CASIGLAGPAEQFF
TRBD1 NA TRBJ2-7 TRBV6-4 TGTGCCAGCAAGGGGGCCTGCGAGCAGTACTTC CASKGACEQYF
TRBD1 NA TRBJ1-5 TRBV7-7 TGTGCCAGCACCGGGACAGCCAATCAGCCCCAGCATTTT CASTGTANQPQHF
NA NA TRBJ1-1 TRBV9 TGTGCCAGCAGCGTAGGGCGGCAGAACACTGAAGCTTTCTTT CASSVGRQNTEAFF
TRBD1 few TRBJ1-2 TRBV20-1 TGCAGTGCCCAAACTAAGGCGGGACAGGATCTCTATGGCTACACCTTC CSAQTKAGQDLYGYTF
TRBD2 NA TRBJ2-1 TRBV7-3 TGTGCCAGCAGCCGAGGACTAGCGGGGGTTGATGAGCAGTTCTTC CASSRGLAGVDEQFF
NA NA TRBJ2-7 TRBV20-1 TGCAGTGCTAGGGACTCAGGGAGCCCCTTCGAGCAGTACTTC CSARDSGSPFEQYF
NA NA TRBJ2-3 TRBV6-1 TGTGCCAGCAGTGAAATGGATACGCAGTATTTT CASSEMDTQYF
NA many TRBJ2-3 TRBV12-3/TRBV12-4 TGTGCCAGCAGTTTACAGACCACAGATACGCAGTATTTT CASSLQTTDTQYF
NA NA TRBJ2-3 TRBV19 TGCGCCAGTAGTACAGTAGGGGAGGCGGGGGCACGCGGAGATACGCAGTATTTT CASSTVGEAGARGDTQYF
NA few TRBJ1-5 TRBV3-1 TGTGCCAGCAGCCCCGGGGGGGGGCTTAATCAGCCCCAGCATTTT CASSPGGGLNQPQHF
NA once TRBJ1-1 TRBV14 TGTGCCAGCAGCCAAGGTGCCACCCAAAACACTGAAGCTTTCTTT CASSQGATQNTEAFF
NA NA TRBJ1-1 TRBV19 TGTGCCAGTAGCCCTTCCCGGGATGTGAACACTGAAGCTTTCTTT CASSPSRDVNTEAFF
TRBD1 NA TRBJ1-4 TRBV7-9 TGTGCCAGCAGCTCGCTAGACAGGGGAACCTACAATGAAAAACTGTTTTTT CASSSLDRGTYNEKLFF
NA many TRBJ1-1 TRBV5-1 TGCGCCAGCAGCTTGTCGACGTTCGGAGACACTGAAGCTTTCTTT CASSLSTFGDTEAFF
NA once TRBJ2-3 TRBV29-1 TGCAGCGTTGATAAAAGGGGCGGGACAGATACGCAGTATTTT CSVDKRGGTDTQYF
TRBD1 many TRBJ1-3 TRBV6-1 TGTGCCAGCAAGGACAACCACAGGGGGGTATACACCATATATTTT CASKDNHRGVYTIYF
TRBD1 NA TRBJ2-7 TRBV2 TGTGCCAGCAGTTTAGAGTGGGCAGGGGGCGACACCGGGGAGCAGTACTTC CASSLEWAGGDTGEQYF
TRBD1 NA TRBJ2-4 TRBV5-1 TGCGCCAGCAGCTCCCCCACAACAGGGGGCAAAAACATTCAGAACTTC CASSSPTTGGKNIQNF
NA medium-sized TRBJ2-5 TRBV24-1 TGTGCCACCAGTGACCCCGCGGGACAGCAAGAGACCCAGTACTTC CATSDPAGQQETQYF
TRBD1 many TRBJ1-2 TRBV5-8 TGTGCCAGCAGCTTGGGCCAGGGGGACGGCTACACCTTC CASSLGQGDGYTF
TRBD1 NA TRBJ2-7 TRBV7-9 TGTGCCAGCAGCTTAGACTTCCCGGGACAGGGCCTCTACGAGCAGTACTTC CASSLDFPGQGLYEQYF